This TCR beta chain was obtained from a study of OX40 agonist ivuxolimab in advanced cancers. Study context: It was permissible to have had prior anti-PD-1, anti-PD-L1 or anti-CTLA-4 therapy, and less than 45% had some. Study-level results: Averaging showed that CD8+ T cells had more expanded clones than CD4+ did. Dosing at 0.1 to 3.0 mg/kg was accompanied by clonal expansion of CD4+ and CD8+ blood T cells by week 6.

A word on this clone: Its matching antigen is unknown.

V shed 0 bases, J shed 6 bases, and the junction held 3 bases outside the gene matches. The CDR3 loop spans 15 amino acids. Germline values: CDR1 SGDLS, CDR2 YYNGEE. The data were produced by immunoSEQ multiplex PCR, yet TCRdb's version contains in-frame clones alone and is incomplete. The table lists some 42,000 clones, around 91% of them singletons. The chain employs TRBV9 and TRBJ2-1; 10 bases map to TRBD2. This receptor was obtained from an adult with an advanced solid tumor such as melanoma, head and neck, liver or kidney cancer. The sequencing used CD4+ or CD8+ T cells sorted from blood, collected in a trial of the OX40 agonist ivuxolimab. CDR3 coding DNA: TGTGCCAGCAGCGTAGTAAGCGGGGGGGCCAATGAGCAGTTCTTC. Translation gives CASSVVSGGANEQFF.